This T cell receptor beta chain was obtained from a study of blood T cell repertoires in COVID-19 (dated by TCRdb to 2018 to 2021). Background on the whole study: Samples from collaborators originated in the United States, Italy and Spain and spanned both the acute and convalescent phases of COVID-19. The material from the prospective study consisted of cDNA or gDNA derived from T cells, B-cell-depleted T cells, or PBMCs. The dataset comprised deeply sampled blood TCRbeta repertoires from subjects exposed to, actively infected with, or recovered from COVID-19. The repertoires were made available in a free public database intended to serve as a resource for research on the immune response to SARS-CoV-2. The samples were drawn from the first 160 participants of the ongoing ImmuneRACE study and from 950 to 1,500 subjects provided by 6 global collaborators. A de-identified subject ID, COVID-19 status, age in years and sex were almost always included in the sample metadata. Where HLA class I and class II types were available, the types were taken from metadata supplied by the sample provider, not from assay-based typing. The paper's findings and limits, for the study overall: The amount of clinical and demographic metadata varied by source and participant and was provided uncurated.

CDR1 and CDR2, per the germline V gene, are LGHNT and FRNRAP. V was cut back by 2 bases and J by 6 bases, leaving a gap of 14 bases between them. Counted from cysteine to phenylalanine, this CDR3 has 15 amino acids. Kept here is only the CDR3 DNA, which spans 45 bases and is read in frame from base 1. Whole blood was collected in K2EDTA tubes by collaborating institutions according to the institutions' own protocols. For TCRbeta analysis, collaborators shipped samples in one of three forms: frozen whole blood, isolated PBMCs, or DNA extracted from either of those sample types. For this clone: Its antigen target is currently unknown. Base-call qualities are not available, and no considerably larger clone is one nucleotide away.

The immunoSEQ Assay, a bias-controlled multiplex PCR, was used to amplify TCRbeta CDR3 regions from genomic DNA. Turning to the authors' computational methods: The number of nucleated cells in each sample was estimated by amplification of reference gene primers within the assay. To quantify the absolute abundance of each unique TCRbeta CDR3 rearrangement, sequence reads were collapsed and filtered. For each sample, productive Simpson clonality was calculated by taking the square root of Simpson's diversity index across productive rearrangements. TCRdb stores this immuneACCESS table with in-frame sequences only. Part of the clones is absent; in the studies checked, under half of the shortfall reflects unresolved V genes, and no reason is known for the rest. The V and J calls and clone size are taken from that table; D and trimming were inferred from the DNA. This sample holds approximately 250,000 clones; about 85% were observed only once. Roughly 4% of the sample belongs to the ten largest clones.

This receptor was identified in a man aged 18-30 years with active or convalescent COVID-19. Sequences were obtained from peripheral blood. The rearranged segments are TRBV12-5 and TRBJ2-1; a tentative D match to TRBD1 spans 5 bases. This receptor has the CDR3 CASGLPTDSANEQFF. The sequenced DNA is TGTGCTAGTGGTTTGCCGACCGACAGCGCCAATGAGCAGTTCTTC.